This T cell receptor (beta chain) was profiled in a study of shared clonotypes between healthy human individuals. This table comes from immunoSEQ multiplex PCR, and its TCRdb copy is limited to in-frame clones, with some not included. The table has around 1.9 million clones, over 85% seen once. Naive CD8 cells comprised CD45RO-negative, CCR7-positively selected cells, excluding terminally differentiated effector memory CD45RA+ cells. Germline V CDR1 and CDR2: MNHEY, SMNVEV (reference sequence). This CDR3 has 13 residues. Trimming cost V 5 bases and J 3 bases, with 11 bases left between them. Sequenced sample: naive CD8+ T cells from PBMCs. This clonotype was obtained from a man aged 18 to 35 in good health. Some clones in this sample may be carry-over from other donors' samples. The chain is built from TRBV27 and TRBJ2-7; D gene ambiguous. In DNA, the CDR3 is TGTGCCAGCAGTCCCTCCTTCTACTACGAGCAGTACTTC. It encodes CASSPSFYYEQYF.